This is a list of T cell receptor beta chains from one sample in a study of T cell responses to AZD1222 COVID-19 vaccine. Data came from immunoSEQ multiplex PCR; TCRdb stores just in-frame clones and leaves some out. Of 190,000 or so clones listed, approximately 90% are singletons. The material was peripheral blood, obtained 28 days after the second AZD1222 dose. The receptors were gathered from an adult who received the AZD1222 COVID-19 vaccine. CDR3s include the opening cysteine and the closing phenylalanine or tryptophan. A D gene is named only where the DNA matches it firmly. Size is omitted from some rows. Given values are once, few, many or a class for expanded clones.

D gene,CDR3 length,J gene,V gene,clone size,CDR3 DNA,CDR3 protein
TRBD2,15,TRBJ2-1,TRBV6-2/TRBV6-3,once,TGTGCCAGCAGCCCGGGACTAGCGGGACGGAGTGAGCAGTTCTTC,CASSPGLAGRSEQFF
.,13,TRBJ2-7,TRBV6-5,.,TGTGCCAGCAGTTACTTGCGGGCCTACGAGCAGTACTTC,CASSYLRAYEQYF
TRBD2,17,TRBJ2-3,TRBV7-2,.,TGTGCCAGCACCCCCCGCATTAGCGGGAGGGCCACAGATACGCAGTATTTT,CASTPRISGRATDTQYF
.,14,TRBJ1-2,TRBV6-2/TRBV6-3,.,TGTGCCAGCAGTTACTCGAGGGGGGGCTATGGCTACACCTTC,CASSYSRGGYGYTF
.,12,TRBJ2-5,TRBV6-6,.,TGTGCCAGCAGTTCCCCCCGAGAGACCCAGTACTTC,CASSSPRETQYF
TRBD1,14,TRBJ2-5,TRBV5-1,.,TGCGCCAGCAGCTGGGGGACAGGGGAAGAGACCCAGTACTTC,CASSWGTGEETQYF
TRBD2,14,TRBJ2-7,TRBV27,.,TGTGCCAGCAGTTCCACGACTAGCGGGGGCAGGCAGTACTTC,CASSSTTSGGRQYF
.,17,TRBJ2-7,TRBV7-3,.,TGTGCCAGCAGCCCATACCCCCGGGGTCGGGAGAGCGTCGAGCAGTACTTC,CASSPYPRGRESVEQYF
.,13,TRBJ1-4,TRBV29-1,.,TGCAGCCGGAGGCAGGGAAGCGCAGAAAAACTGTTTTTT,CSRRQGSAEKLFF
.,17,TRBJ2-1,TRBV3-1/TRBV3-2,.,TGTGCCAGCAGCCTTAGGGGCCGGGACCTTTACTACAATGAGCAGTTCTTC,CASSLRGRDLYYNEQFF
.,13,TRBJ2-7,TRBV28,.,TGTGCCAGCAAGATCCCGCTGGGGTACGAGCAGTACTTC,CASKIPLGYEQYF
.,13,TRBJ2-1,TRBV4-1,.,TGCGCCAGCAGCCTCATAACTAGCTATGAGCAGTTCTTC,CASSLITSYEQFF
TRBD2,14,TRBJ2-1,TRBV28,.,TGTGCCAGCAGTGCCGGGGGGTCTAGGCATGAGCAGTTCTTC,CASSAGGSRHEQFF
.,12,TRBJ1-2,TRBV5-6,.,TGTGCCAGCACCCGGCAGAGGGGTGGCTACACCTTC,CASTRQRGGYTF
TRBD1,15,TRBJ2-3,TRBV6-2/TRBV6-3,.,TGTGCCAGCAGTTGGGACAGTAGGAGCACAGATACGCAGTATTTT,CASSWDSRSTDTQYF
TRBD1,15,TRBJ1-3,TRBV18,.,TGTGCCAGCTCACCGGACAGGGGGGCTGGAAACACCATATATTTT,CASSPDRGAGNTIYF
TRBD2,16,TRBJ2-1,TRBV7-3,once,TGTGCCAGCAGCCCCAGAGCTAGCGGGGTTCCAACTGGGCTGTTCTTC,CASSPRASGVPTGLFF
.,15,TRBJ2-1,TRBV19,.,TGTGCCAGTAGATATTGGCAGGGAAACTACAATGAGCAGTTCTTC,CASRYWQGNYNEQFF
TRBD1,18,TRBJ1-5,TRBV19,.,TGTGCCAGTAGTATAGGGGGGACAGGATTTGGGAGCAATCAGCCCCAGCATTTT,CASSIGGTGFGSNQPQHF
.,14,TRBJ2-2,TRBV5-1,.,TGCGCCAGTGTCGAGGGAGAGGCCACCGGGGAGCTGTTTTTT,CASVEGEATGELFF
.,14,TRBJ2-3,TRBV25-1,.,TGTGCCAGCAGTGAGTTTGGGGGCGCAGATACGCAGTATTTT,CASSEFGGADTQYF
.,12,TRBJ2-2,TRBV18,.,TGTGCCAGCTCACCATGGGCCGGGGAGCTGTTTTTT,CASSPWAGELFF
.,14,TRBJ1-1,TRBV15,.,TGTGCCACCAGCAGGTCCGGGTCTCTAGCTGAAGCTTTCTTT,CATSRSGSLAEAFF